This entry describes one T cell receptor (beta chain). This entry belongs to a study of blood T cell repertoires in COVID-19. On the study more broadly: Sites in the United States, Italy and Spain provided acute and convalescent COVID-19 samples. PBMCs, B-cell-depleted T cells, or T cells were the source of the cDNA or gDNA that made up the material.

The ends lost 3 bases at V and 5 bases at J; junction bases unmatched: 9. This CDR3 spans 17 amino acids. Germline assignment: CDR1 SGHDN and CDR2 FVKESK. Methods used by the authors: Quantification of nucleated cells was approximated via reference gene primer amplification. TCRdb's copy holds only in-frame clones and misses some; the assay was immunoSEQ multiplex PCR. For V, J and clone size, that table is used; D and trimming come from the DNA. The sample has 150,000 to 180,000 clones; roughly 80% are singletons. This chain links TRBV14 with TRBJ2-5, with 13 bases aligning to TRBD2. The receptor was derived from a woman aged 55-69 years with acute or convalescent COVID-19. What was sequenced was peripheral blood. The CDR3 nucleotides read TGTGCCAGCAGCCACCGCCGACTAGCGGGGGGCACGGAGACCCAGTACTTC. Amino acids: CASSHRRLAGGTETQYF.